This T cell receptor (beta chain) stems from a study of T cell responses to AZD1222 COVID-19 vaccine. Study-wide points: After two AZD1222 doses, spike-specific TCR breadth and depth rose versus day 0.

Libraries were prepared by immunoSEQ multiplex PCR; TCRdb keeps only in-frame clonotypes and omits some of them. The sample carries around 130,000 clones, 88% recorded once. The CDR3 runs 15 residues. Losses at the gene ends were 4 bases for V and 5 bases for J; bases not matched to a gene: 4. The V gene's germline CDR1 is LGHDT and CDR2 YNNKEL (reference sequence). In the case of this clone: Its antigen is as yet unknown.

The clonotype originates from an adult in good health. Specimen: peripheral blood, collected on day 0 of MenACWY control vaccination. This rearrangement joins TRBV3-1 (or the pseudogene TRBV3-2) to TRBJ2-2; 10 bases match TRBD2. The CDR3 here is CASSRTTSGTGELFF. The CDR3 DNA sequence: TGTGCCAGCAGCCGAACGACTAGCGGGACCGGGGAGCTGTTTTTT.